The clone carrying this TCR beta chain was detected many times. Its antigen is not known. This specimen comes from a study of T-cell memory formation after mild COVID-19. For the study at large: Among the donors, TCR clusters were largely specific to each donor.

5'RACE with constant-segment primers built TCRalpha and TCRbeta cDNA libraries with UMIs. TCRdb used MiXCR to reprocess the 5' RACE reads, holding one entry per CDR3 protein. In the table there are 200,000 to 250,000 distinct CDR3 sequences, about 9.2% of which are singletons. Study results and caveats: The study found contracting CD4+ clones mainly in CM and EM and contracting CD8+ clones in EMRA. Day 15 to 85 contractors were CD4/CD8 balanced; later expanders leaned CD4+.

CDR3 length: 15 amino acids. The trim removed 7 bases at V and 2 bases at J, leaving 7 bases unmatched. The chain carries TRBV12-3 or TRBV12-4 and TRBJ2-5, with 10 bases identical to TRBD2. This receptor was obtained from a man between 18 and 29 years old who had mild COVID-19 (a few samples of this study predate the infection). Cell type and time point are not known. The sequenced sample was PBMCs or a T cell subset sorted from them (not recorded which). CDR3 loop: CASTLGLAAQETQYF. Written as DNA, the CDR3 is TGTGCCAGCACCCTCGGACTAGCGGCACAAGAGACCCAGTACTTC.